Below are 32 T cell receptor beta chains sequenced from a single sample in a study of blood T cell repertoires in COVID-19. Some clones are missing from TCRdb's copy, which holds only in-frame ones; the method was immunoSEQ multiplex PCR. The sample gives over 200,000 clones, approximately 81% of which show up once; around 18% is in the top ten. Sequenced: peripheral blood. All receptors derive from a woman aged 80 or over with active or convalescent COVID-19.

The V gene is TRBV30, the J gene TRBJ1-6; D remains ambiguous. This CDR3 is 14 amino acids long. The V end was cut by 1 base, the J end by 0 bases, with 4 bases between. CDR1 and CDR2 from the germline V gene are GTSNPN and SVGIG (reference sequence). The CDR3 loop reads CAWSESSYNSPLHF. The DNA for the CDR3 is TGTGCCTGGAGTGAGAGCTCCTATAATTCACCCCTCCACTTT.

CDR3 residues: CASSVTDKKAFF. CDR3 nucleotides: TGTGCCAGCAGTGTTACGGACAAGAAAGCTTTCTTT. This sequence joins TRBV28 and TRBJ1-1; possibly TRBD1 for D (5 bases). V was clipped by 5 bases and J by 9 bases, with 13 bases between them. Germline values: CDR1 MDHEN, CDR2 SYDVKM. This CDR3 has 12 amino acids. The variable domain in full, completed from reference TRBV28 and TRBJ1-1, reads DVKVTQSSRYLVKRTGEKVFLECVQDMDHENMFWYRQDPGLGLRLIYFSYDVKMKEKGDIPEGYSVSREKKERFSLILESASTNQTSMYLCASSVTDKKAFFGQGTRLTVV.

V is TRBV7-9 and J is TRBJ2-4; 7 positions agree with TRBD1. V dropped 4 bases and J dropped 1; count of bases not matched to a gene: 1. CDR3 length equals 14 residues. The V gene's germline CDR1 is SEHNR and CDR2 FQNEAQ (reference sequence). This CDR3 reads CASSSTGAKNIQYF. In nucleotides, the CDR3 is TGTGCCAGCAGCTCGACAGGGGCCAAAAACATTCAGTACTTC.

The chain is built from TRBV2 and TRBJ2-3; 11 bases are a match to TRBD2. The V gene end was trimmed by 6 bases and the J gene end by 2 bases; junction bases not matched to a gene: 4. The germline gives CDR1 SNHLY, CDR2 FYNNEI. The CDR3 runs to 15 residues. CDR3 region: CASRLLAGVTDTQYF. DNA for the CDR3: TGTGCCAGCAGATTACTAGCGGGAGTCACAGATACGCAGTATTTT. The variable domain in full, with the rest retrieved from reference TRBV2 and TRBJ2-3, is EPEVTQTPSHQVTQMGQEVILRCVPISNHLYFYWYRQILGQKVEFLVSFYNNEISEKSEIFDDQFSVERPDGSNFTLKIRSTKLEDSAMYFCASRLLAGVTDTQYFGPGTRLTVL.

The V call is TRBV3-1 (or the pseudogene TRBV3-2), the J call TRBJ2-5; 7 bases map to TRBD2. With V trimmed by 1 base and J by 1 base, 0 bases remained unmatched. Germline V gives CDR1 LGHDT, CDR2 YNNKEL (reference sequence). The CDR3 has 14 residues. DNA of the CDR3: TGTGCCAGCAGCCAAGTAGCGGGCCAAGAGACCCAGTACTTC. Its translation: CASSQVAGQETQYF.

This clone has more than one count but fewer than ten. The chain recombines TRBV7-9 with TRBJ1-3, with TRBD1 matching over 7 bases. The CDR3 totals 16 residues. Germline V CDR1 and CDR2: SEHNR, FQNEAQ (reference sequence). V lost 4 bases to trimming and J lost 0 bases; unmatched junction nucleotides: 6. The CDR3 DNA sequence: TGTGCCAGCAGCTGGGACAGTTCCCTCTCTGGAAACACCATATATTTT. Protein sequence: CASSWDSSLSGNTIYF.

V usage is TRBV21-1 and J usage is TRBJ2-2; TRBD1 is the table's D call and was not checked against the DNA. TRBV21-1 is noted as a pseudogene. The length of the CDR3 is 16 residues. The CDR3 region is CASSKEARTSPGELFF. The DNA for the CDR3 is TGTGCCAGCAGCAAAGAGGCCAGGACAAGTCCCGGGGAGCTGTTTTTT.

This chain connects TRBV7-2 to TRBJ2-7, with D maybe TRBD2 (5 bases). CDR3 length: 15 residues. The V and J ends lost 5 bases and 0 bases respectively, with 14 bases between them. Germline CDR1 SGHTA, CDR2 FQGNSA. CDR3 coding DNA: TGTGCCAGCAGCCTCCTCGGGATTAACTCCTACGAGCAGTACTTC. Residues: CASSLLGINSYEQYF.

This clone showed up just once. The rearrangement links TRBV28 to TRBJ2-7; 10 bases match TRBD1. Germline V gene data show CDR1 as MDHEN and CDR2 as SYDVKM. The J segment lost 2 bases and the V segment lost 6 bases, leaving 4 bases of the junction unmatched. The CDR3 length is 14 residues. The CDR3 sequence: CASSAGTGAYEQYF. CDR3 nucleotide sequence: TGTGCCAGCAGCGCCGGGACAGGGGCCTACGAGCAGTACTTC.

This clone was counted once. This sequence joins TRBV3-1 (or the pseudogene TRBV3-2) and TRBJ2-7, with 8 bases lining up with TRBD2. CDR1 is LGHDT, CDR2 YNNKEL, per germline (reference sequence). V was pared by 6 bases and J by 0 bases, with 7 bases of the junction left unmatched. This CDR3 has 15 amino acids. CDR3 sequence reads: CASSHPGLDSYEQYF. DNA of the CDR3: TGTGCCAGCAGTCATCCGGGACTAGACTCCTACGAGCAGTACTTC.

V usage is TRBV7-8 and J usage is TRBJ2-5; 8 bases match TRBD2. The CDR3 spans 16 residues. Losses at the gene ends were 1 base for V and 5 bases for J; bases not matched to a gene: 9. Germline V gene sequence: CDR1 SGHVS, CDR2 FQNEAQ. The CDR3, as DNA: TGTGCCAGCAGCTTAGGCTACCACGGGGGGGCCGAGACCCAGTACTTC. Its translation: CASSLGYHGGAETQYF.

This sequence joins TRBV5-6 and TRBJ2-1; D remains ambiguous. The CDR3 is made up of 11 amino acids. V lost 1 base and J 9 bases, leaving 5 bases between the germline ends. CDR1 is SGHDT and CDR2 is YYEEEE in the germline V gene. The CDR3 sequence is CASSLYSEQFF. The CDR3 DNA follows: TGTGCCAGCAGCTTGTATAGTGAGCAGTTCTTC.

CDR3: CSASRGGITEAFF. CDR3 sequence (DNA): TGCAGTGCCAGTCGAGGGGGCATCACTGAAGCTTTCTTT. This chain connects TRBV20-1 to TRBJ1-1; 7 positions match TRBD1. The CDR3 spans 13 residues. V shed 6 bases and J 4 bases; nucleotides not matched to a gene: 8. CDR1 is DFQATT, CDR2 SNEGSKA, per germline (reference sequence).

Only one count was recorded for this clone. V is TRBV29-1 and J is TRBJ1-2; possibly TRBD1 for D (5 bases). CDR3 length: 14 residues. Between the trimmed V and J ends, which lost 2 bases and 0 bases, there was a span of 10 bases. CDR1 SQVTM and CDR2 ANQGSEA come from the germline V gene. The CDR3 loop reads CSVEQGYTNYGYTF. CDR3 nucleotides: TGCAGCGTTGAACAGGGCTATACTAACTATGGCTACACCTTC.

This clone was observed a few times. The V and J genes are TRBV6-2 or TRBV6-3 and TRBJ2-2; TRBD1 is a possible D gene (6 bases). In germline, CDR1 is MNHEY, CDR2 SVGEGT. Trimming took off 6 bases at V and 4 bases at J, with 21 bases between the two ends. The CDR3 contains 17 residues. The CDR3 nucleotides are TGTGCCAGCAGCCGACCGACAGGTGGATTAAGCACCGGGGAGCTGTTTTTT. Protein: CASSRPTGGLSTGELFF.

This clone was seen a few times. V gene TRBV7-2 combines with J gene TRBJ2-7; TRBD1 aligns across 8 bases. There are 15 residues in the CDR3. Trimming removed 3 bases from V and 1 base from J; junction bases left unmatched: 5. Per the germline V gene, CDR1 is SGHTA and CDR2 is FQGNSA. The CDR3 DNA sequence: TGTGCCAGCAGCTTCGACAGGGGACAATCCTACGAGCAGTACTTC. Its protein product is CASSFDRGQSYEQYF.

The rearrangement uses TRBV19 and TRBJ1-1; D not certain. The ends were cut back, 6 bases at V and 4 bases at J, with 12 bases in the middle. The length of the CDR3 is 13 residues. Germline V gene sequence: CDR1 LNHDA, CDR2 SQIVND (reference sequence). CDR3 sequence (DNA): TGTGCCAGTAGGCGGGAAGGGAGCACTGAAGCTTTCTTT. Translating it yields CASRREGSTEAFF.

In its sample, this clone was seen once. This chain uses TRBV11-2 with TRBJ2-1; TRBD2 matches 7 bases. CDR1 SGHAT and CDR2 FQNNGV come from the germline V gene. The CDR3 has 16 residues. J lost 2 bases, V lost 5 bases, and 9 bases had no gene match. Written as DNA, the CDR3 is TGTGCCAGCAGCCACATTTGGGGGGGGGCCTACAATGAGCAGTTCTTC. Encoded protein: CASSHIWGGAYNEQFF.

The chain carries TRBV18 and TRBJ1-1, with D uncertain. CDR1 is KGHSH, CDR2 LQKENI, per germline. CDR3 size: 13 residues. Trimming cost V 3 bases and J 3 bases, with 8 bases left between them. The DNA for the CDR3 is TGTGCCAGCTCACCCGACACTTACACTGAAGCTTTCTTT. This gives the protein CASSPDTYTEAFF. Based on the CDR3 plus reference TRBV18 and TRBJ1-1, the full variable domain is NAGVMQNPRHLVRRRGQEARLRCSPMKGHSHVYWYRQLPEEGLKFMVYLQKENIIDESGMPKERFSAEFPKEGPSILRIQQVVRGDSAAYFCASSPDTYTEAFFGQGTRLTVV.

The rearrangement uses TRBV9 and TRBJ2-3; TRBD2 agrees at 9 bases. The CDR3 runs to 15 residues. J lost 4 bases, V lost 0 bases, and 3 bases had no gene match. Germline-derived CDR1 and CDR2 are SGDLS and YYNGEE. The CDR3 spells CASSVGAGGPDTQYF. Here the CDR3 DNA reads TGTGCCAGCAGCGTAGGGGCGGGGGGGCCAGATACGCAGTATTTT.

In nucleotides, the CDR3 is TGTGCCTGGAGTGTGAACAGGGTAAGGAACACTGAAGCTTTCTTT. Its protein is CAWSVNRVRNTEAFF. The V call is TRBV30, the J call TRBJ1-1, with D perhaps TRBD1 (6 bases). Germline values: CDR1 GTSNPN, CDR2 SVGIG (reference sequence). This CDR3 is built from 15 residues. V lost 0 bases, J lost 1 base, and 12 bases lay in between.

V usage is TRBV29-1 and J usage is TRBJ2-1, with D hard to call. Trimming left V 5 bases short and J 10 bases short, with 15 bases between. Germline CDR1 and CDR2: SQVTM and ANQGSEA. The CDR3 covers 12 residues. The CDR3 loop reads CSVRYHFPEQFF. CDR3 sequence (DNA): TGCAGCGTTCGCTACCATTTTCCGGAGCAGTTCTTC.

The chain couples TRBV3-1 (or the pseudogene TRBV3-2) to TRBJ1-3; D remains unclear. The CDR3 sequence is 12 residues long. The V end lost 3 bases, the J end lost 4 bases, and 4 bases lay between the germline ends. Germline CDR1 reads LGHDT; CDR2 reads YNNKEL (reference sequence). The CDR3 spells CASSHQGNTIYF. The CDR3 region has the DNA TGTGCCAGCAGCCACCAAGGAAACACCATATATTTT.

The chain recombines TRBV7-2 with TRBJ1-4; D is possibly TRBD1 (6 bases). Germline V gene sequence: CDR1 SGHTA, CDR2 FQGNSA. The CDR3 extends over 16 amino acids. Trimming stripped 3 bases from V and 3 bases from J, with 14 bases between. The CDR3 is CASSFGGGTANEKLFF. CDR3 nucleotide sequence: TGTGCCAGCAGCTTCGGGGGGGGCACAGCTAATGAAAAACTGTTTTTT.

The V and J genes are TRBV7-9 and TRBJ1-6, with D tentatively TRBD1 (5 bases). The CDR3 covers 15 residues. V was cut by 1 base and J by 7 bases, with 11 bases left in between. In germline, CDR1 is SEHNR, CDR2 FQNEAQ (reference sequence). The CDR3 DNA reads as TGTGCCAGCAGCTTAGGGACAAGGATCAATTCACCCCTCCACTTT. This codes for CASSLGTRINSPLHF. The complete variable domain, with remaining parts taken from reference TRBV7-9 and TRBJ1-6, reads DTGVSQNPRHKITKRGQNVTFRCDPISEHNRLYWYRQTLGQGPEFLTYFQNEAQLEKSRLLSDRFSAERPKGSFSTLEIQRTEQGDSAMYLCASSLGTRINSPLHFGNGTRLTVT.

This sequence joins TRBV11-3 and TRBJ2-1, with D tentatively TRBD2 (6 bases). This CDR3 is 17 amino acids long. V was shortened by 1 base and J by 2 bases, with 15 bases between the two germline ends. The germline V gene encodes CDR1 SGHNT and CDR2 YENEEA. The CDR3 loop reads CASSLAASAGTYNEQFF. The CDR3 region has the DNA TGTGCCAGCAGCTTAGCTGCGTCGGCGGGGACCTACAATGAGCAGTTCTTC. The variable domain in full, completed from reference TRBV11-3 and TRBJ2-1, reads EAGVVQSPRYKIIEKKQPVAFWCNPISGHNTLYWYLQNLGQGPELLIRYENEEAVDDSQLPKDRFSAERLKGVDSTLKIQPAELGDSAVYLCASSLAASAGTYNEQFFGPGTRLTVL.

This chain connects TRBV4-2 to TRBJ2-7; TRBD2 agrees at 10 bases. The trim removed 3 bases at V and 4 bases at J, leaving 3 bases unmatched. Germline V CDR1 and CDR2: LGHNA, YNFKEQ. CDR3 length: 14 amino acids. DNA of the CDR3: TGTGCCAGCAGCCAGGGGACTAGCGTATACGAGCAGTACTTC. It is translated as CASSQGTSVYEQYF.

The CDR3 spells CASQTRDNEQFF. In DNA form, the CDR3 reads TGCGCCAGCCAAACTAGAGACAATGAGCAGTTCTTC. The J gene is TRBJ2-1, the V gene TRBV5-1; a possible D gene is TRBD2 (5 bases). The ends were cut back, 7 bases at V and 5 bases at J, with 10 bases in the middle. Germline loops: CDR1 SGHRS, CDR2 YFSETQ. CDR3 length: 12 residues.

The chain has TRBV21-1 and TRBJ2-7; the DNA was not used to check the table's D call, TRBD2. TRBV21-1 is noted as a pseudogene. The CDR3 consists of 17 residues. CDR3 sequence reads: CASSKGRINLKPYEQYF. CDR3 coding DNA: TGTGCCAGCAGCAAAGGAAGAATTAACTTAAAGCCCTACGAGCAGTACTTC.

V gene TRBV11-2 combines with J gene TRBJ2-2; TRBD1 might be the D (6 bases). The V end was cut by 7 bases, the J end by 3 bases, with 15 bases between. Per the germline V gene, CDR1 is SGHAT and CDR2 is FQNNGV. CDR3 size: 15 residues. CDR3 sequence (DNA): TGTGCCAGCACCCCGTACAGGGCGGACACCGGGGAGCTGTTTTTT. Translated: CASTPYRADTGELFF.

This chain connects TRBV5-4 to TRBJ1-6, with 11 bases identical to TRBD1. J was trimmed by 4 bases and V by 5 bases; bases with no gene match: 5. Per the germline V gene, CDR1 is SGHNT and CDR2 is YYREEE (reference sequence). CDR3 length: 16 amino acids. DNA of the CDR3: TGTGCCAGCAGTGGACAGGGGGCGGGGTATAATTCACCCCTCCACTTT. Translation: CASSGQGAGYNSPLHF.

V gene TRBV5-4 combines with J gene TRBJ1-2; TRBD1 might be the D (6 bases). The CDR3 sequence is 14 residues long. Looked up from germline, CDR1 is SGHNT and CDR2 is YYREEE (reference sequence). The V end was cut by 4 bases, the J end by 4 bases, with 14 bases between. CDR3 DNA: TGTGCCAGCAGCGCACTACAGGGCAGCTATGGCTACACCTTC. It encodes CASSALQGSYGYTF.